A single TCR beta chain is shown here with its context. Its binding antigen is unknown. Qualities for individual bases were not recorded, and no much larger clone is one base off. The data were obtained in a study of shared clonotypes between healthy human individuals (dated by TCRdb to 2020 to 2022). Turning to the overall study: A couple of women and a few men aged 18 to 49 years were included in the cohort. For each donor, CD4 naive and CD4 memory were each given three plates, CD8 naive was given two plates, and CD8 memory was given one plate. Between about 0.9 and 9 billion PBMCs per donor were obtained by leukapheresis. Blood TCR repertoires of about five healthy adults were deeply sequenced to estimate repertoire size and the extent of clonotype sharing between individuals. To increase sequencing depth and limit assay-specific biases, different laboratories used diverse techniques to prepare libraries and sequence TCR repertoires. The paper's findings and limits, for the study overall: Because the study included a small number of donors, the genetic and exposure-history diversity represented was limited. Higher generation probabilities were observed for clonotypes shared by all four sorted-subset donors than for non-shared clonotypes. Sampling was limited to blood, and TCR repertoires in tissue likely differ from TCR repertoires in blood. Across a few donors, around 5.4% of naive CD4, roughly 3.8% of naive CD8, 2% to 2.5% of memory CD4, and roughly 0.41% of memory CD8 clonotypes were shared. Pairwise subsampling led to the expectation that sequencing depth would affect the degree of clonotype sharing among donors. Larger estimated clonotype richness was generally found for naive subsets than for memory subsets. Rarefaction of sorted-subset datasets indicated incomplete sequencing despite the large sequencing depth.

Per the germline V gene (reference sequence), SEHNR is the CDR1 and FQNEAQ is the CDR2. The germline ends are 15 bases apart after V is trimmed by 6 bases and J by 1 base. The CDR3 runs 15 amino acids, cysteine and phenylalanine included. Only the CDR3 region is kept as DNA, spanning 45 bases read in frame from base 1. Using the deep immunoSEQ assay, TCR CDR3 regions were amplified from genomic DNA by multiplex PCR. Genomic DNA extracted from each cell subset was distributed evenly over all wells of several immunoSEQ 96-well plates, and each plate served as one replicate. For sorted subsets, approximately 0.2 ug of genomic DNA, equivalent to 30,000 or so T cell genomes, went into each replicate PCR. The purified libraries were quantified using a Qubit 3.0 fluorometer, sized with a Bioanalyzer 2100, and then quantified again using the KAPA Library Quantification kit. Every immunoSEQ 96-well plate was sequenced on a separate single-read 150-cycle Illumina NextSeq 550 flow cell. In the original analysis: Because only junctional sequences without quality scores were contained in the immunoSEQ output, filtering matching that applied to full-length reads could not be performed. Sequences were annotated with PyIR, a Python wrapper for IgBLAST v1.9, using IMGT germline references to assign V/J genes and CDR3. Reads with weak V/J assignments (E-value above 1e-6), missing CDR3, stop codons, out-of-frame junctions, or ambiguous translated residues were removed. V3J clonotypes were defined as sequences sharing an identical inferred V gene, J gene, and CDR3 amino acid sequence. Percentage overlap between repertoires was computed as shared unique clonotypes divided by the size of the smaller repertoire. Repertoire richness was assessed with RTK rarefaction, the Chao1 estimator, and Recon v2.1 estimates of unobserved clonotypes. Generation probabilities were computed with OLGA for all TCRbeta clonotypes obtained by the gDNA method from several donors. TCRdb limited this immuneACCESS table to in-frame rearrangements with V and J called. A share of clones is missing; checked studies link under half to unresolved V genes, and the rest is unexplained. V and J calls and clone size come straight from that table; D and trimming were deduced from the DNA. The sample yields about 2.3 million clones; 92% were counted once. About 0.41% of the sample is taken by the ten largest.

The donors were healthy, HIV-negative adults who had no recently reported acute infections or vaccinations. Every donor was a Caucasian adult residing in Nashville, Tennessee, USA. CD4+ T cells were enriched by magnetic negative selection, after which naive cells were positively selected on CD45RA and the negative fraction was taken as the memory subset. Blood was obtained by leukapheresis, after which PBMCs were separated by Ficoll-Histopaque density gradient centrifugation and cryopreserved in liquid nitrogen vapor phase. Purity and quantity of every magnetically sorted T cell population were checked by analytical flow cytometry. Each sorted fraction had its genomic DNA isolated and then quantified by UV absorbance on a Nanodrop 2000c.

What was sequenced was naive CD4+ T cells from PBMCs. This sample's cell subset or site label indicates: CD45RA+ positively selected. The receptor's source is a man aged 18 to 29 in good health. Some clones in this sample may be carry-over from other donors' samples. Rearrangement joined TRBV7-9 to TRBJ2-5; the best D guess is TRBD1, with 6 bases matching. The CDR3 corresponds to CASSPDRNFQETQYF. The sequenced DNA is TGTGCCAGCAGTCCAGACAGGAATTTCCAAGAGACCCAGTACTTC.